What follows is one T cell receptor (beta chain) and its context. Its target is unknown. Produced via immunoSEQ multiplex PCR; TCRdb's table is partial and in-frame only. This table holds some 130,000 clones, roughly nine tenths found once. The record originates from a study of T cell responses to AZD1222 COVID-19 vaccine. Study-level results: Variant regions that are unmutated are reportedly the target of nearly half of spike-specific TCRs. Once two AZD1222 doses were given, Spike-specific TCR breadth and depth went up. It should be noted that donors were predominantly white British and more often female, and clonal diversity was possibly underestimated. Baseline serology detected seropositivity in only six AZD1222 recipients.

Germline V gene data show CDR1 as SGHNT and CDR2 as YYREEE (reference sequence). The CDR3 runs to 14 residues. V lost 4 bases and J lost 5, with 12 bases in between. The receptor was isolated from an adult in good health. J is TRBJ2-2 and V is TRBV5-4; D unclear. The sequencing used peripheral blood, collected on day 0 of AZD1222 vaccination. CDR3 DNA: TGTGCCAGCAGCCGACACAGCTCTACCGGGGAGCTGTTTTTT. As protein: CASSRHSSTGELFF. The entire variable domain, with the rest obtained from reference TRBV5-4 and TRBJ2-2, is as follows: ETGVTQSPTHLIKTRGQQVTLRCSSQSGHNTVSWYQQALGQGPQFIFQYYREEENGRGNFPPRFSGLQFPNYSSELNVNALELDDSALYLCASSRHSSTGELFFGEGSRLTVL.